The source of this TCR beta chain is a study of CXCR3-negative and CXCR3-positive naive CD8 T cells. As to this clonotype: Its antigen is unidentified.

It was by 5' RACE with UMI labels that the TRB cDNA libraries were prepared. TCRdb reworked the 5' RACE reads into one entry per CDR3 protein, no DNA. The listing records some 150,000 distinct CDR3 sequences. This CDR3 is 13 amino acids long. Germline assignment: CDR1 MDHEN and CDR2 SYDVKM. Triplicate sorting captured hundreds of thousands of cells each from every CD8+ T cell subset. Study-level points and caveats: Naive subsets were similarly diverse, while memory CD8+ repertoires were much less diverse. TRB CDR3s of CXCR3-positive naive cells were more hydrophobic than those of CXCR3-negative naive cells.

The source is a human donor in good health. Some clones in this sample may be carry-over from other donors' samples. What was sequenced was naive CXCR3+ CD8+ T cells from blood. Subset specified: CD45RO-CCR7+CD27+CD95- naive CD8+ T cells expressing CXCR3 (TNR3+). The chain joins TRBV28 to TRBJ2-4; TCRdb's D gene call, TRBD2, goes unchecked for lack of DNA. CDR3 region: CASSLGLAGVQYF.